Shown below are 4 T cell receptor beta chains from a single sample sequenced in a study of T cell changes during pregnancy in multiple sclerosis. Profiling relied on immunoSEQ multiplex PCR, and the TCRdb table lists in-frame clones only, not all of them. The sample records approximately 50,000 clones, around 92% being singletons. This specimen was CD4+ T cells from peripheral blood mononuclear cells, taken after pregnancy. The receptors were sampled from a female donor with multiple sclerosis, enrolled in a pregnancy study.

The chain recombines TRBV7-3 with TRBJ2-2, with a weak D call TRBD2 (5 bases). The V end lost 6 bases, the J end lost 6 bases, and 14 bases lay between the germline ends. The CDR3 extends over 14 amino acids. The germline V gene has CDR1 SGHTA and CDR2 FQGTGA. The CDR3 sequence: CASRVTSAAGELFF. CDR3 nucleotide sequence: TGTGCCAGCAGAGTCACTAGTGCGGCCGGGGAGCTGTTTTTT. The whole variable domain, remainder taken from reference TRBV7-3 and TRBJ2-2, is GAGVSQTPSNKVTEKGKYVELRCDPISGHTALYWYRQSLGQGPEFLIYFQGTGAADDSGLPNDRFFAVRPEGSVSTLKIQRTERGDSAVYLCASRVTSAAGELFFGEGSRLTVL.

V gene TRBV13 combines with J gene TRBJ2-1; 12 bases align to TRBD2. Unmatched junction bases numbered 6, after V lost 1 base and J lost 8 bases. Germline loops: CDR1 PRHDT, CDR2 FYEKMQ (reference sequence). CDR3 length: 16 amino acids. This CDR3 reads CASSLEGTSGWYEQFF. The CDR3 DNA reads TGTGCCAGCAGCTTAGAGGGGACTAGCGGGTGGTATGAGCAGTTCTTC.

This sequence joins TRBV5-1 and TRBJ1-2; D ambiguous. V was shortened by 4 bases and J by 9 bases, with 10 bases between the two germline ends. CDR3 length: 11 amino acids. Germline V CDR1 and CDR2: SGHRS, YFSETQ. Here the CDR3 reads CASSLDASYTF. The CDR3 DNA reads as TGCGCCAGCAGCCTGGACGCGAGCTACACCTTC. Filled out from reference TRBV5-1 and TRBJ1-2, the complete variable domain reads KAGVTQTPRYLIKTRGQQVTLSCSPISGHRSVSWYQQTPGQGLQFLFEYFSETQRNKGNFPGRFSGRQFSNSRSEMNVSTLELGDSALYLCASSLDASYTFGSGTRLTVV.

This clone has only a few counts. This chain uses TRBV5-4 with TRBJ2-1; 13 bases map to TRBD2. The germline V gene encodes CDR1 SGHNT and CDR2 YYREEE (reference sequence). CDR3 size: 16 residues. Trimming at V came to 3 bases and at J to 9 bases, leaving 9 bases not matched to a gene. DNA for the CDR3: TGTGCCAGCAGCTCGGGACTAGCGGGATCCGCAGGTGAGCAGTTCTTC. Protein: CASSSGLAGSAGEQFF.